Listed below are T cell receptor beta chains from one sample, sequenced in a study of blood T cell repertoires in COVID-19. The assay was immunoSEQ multiplex PCR, and TCRdb's table has in-frame clones only and misses some. The sample comprises 300,000 to 400,000 clones, around nine tenths of which are singletons, and about 3% rests with the top ten. The sample taken for sequencing was peripheral blood. Source of these receptors: a human donor in a cohort sampled during active COVID-19. Both conserved end residues are part of each CDR3. A D gene is named only where the DNA matches it firmly. Some rows mark clone size as missing; the rest say once, few, many or name a class of expanded clone.

>-|TRBV4-1|TRBJ1-4|few
TGCGCCAGCAGACAGCGGGACATATCTAATGAAAAACTGTTTTTT
CASRQRDISNEKLFF
>TRBD2|TRBV6-5|TRBJ2-7|-
TGTGCCAGCAGTCCCCGAGGAAGCGGGGCCCACGAGCAGTACTTC
CASSPRGSGAHEQYF
>-|TRBV5-1|TRBJ2-2|-
TGCGCCAGCAGCTTGTACGGCACCGTGGCGGGAACCGGGGAGCTGTTTTTT
CASSLYGTVAGTGELFF
>-|TRBV6-5|TRBJ2-2|-
TGTGCCAGCAATTTGGGCACGAACACCGGGGAGCTGTTTTTT
CASNLGTNTGELFF
>-|TRBV7-2|TRBJ2-7|-
TGTGCCAGCAGCCCCCGGGCGGGGGCTTACGAGCAGTACTTC
CASSPRAGAYEQYF
>-|TRBV6-6|TRBJ2-5|-
TGTGCCAGCAGTTACTTACAGGGTACTGAGACCCAGTACTTC
CASSYLQGTETQYF
>-|TRBV28|TRBJ1-2|-
TGTGCCAGCAGTATGCGGACAACTCGGGACACCTTC
CASSMRTTRDTF
>-|TRBV5-5|TRBJ2-7|-
TGTGCCAGCAGCTTGGTAACAGGTTGGGAGCAGTACTTC
CASSLVTGWEQYF
>TRBD2|TRBV5-1|TRBJ2-5|-
TGCGCCAGCACTAGCGGGAGTCAACAAGAGACCCAGTACTTC
CASTSGSQQETQYF
>-|TRBV6-6|TRBJ1-1|-
TGTGCCAGCAGTTACTCAGGGGGGGGTGAAGCTTTCTTT
CASSYSGGGEAFF
>-|TRBV12-3/TRBV12-4|TRBJ1-2|-
TGTGCCAGCAGTTTGGGGGGAAGCTATGGCTACACCTTC
CASSLGGSYGYTF
>TRBD1|TRBV2|TRBJ2-6|many
TGTGCCAGCAGCGACAGGGGGCTTGGGGCCAACGTCCTGACTTTC
CASSDRGLGANVLTF
>-|TRBV19|TRBJ2-5|few
TGTGCCAGTAGTACCCGCGGCATCTCCTACCAAGAGACCCAGTACTTC
CASSTRGISYQETQYF
>-|TRBV20-1|TRBJ1-4|-
TGCAGTGCTCTAGCCTTCGATAAACTGTTTTTT
CSALAFDKLFF
>-|TRBV28|TRBJ1-5|-
TGTGCCAGCAGTCCCCTGGAGGAGGGGAAGCCCCAGCATTTT
CASSPLEEGKPQHF
>-|TRBV4-2|TRBJ2-2|-
TGTGCCAGCAGCCAAGATTTAGGCGGGCCAGCGGGGAACACCGGGGAGCTGTTTTTT
CASSQDLGGPAGNTGELFF
>TRBD1|TRBV5-1|TRBJ2-5|-
TGCGCCAGCAGCTTGGAGGGGGCGACAGGGGGCCAAGAGACCCAGTACTTC
CASSLEGATGGQETQYF
>TRBD2|TRBV7-2|TRBJ2-3|-
TGTGCCAGCAGCCCCACTCTAGCGGGGGGCCCTCTTTTACATACGCAGTATTTT
CASSPTLAGGPLLHTQYF
>TRBD1|TRBV10-3|TRBJ2-7|-
TGTGCCATCAGTGGGACAGGGGCAAGGGAGCAGTACTTC
CAISGTGAREQYF
>TRBD1|TRBV7-2|TRBJ2-1|-
TGTGCCAGCAGCTTAGTGAAGACTGACAGGGGCGGGGAGCAGTTCTTC
CASSLVKTDRGGEQFF
>-|TRBV3-1/TRBV3-2|TRBJ2-5|-
TGTGCCAGCAGCCAACGCGGAGAGACCCAGTACTTC
CASSQRGETQYF
>-|TRBV5-6|TRBJ2-5|-
TGTGCCAGCAGCTTGGGGGGGCACCAAGAGACCCAGTACTTC
CASSLGGHQETQYF
>TRBD1|TRBV28|TRBJ1-2|-
TGTGCCAGCAAGTTAGGGACAGCCCAATTTCGGGCCTTC
CASKLGTAQFRAF
>TRBD1|TRBV19|TRBJ2-2|-
TGTGCCAGTAGTGCGGACAGGGGGAAAGGGGAGCTGTTTTTT
CASSADRGKGELFF
>-|TRBV7-9|TRBJ1-6|-
TGTGCCAGCAGCTCGGACATCGCTAATTCACCCCTCCACTTT
CASSSDIANSPLHF
>-|TRBV19|TRBJ1-6|-
TGTGCCAGTAGTATGGAGAAGGGCGGGAATAATTCACCCCTCCACTTT
CASSMEKGGNNSPLHF
>TRBD1|TRBV6-5|TRBJ1-1|-
TGTGCCAGCAGTACGGGACAGATCATGAACACTGAAGCTTTCTTT
CASSTGQIMNTEAFF
>-|TRBV5-1|TRBJ2-3|-
TGCGCCAGCAGCTTGGAAACTAGTGAGGATACGCAGTATTTT
CASSLETSEDTQYF
>-|TRBV19|TRBJ1-5|few
TGTGCCACCAGGGAGGGGTTTCCCAATCAGCCCCAGCATTTT
CATREGFPNQPQHF
>-|TRBV10-2|TRBJ2-7|-
TGCGCCAGCAGTGAGTCCGGACAGCTCTCCTACGAGCAGTACTTC
CASSESGQLSYEQYF
>-|TRBV9|TRBJ2-6|-
TGTGCCAGCAGCCCCGGGACAGGGGCCAACGTCCTGACTTTC
CASSPGTGANVLTF
>-|TRBV9|TRBJ1-3|-
TGTGCCAGCAGCGTATCTACCTCTGGAAACACCATATATTTT
CASSVSTSGNTIYF
>-|TRBV5-1|TRBJ1-1|once
TGCGCCAGCAGCTTTGGACAATTTTTTCCAAAGACCGAAGCTTTCTTT
CASSFGQFFPKTEAFF
>-|TRBV7-6|TRBJ1-3|-
TGTGCCAGCAGCTCCCGGACTGTAAGCTCTGGAAACACCATATATTTT
CASSSRTVSSGNTIYF
>-|TRBV5-1|TRBJ1-6|few
TGCGCCAGCAGCAGCGGGACATCGATGTGGGATAATTCACCCCTCCACTTT
CASSSGTSMWDNSPLHF
>TRBD1|TRBV27|TRBJ2-1|-
TGTGCCAGCAGTTTATCGGCGGGACAGGGATACAATGAGCAGTTCTTC
CASSLSAGQGYNEQFF
>TRBD2|TRBV6-5|TRBJ2-3|-
TGTGCCAGCAAGGGACTAGCGGGGGCCACAGATACGCAGTATTTT
CASKGLAGATDTQYF
>TRBD2|TRBV5-1|TRBJ2-1|-
TGCGCCAGCAGCTTGAACCTAGCGGGGAACAATGAGCAGTTCTTC
CASSLNLAGNNEQFF
>-|TRBV14|TRBJ1-1|-
TGTGCCAGCAGCCTACACAGGAACACTGAAGCTTTCTTT
CASSLHRNTEAFF
>-|TRBV5-1|TRBJ1-2|-
TGCGCCAGCAGCTTGGGTCCGGGCTATGGCTACACCTTC
CASSLGPGYGYTF
>-|TRBV19|TRBJ2-2|-
TGTGCCAGTAGTATTTGGAGGTCGAACACCGGGGAGCTGTTTTTT
CASSIWRSNTGELFF
>TRBD2|TRBV6-4|TRBJ2-5|-
TGTGCCAGCAGTGAATTAGCGGGAGCGGTGGAGACCCAGTACTTC
CASSELAGAVETQYF